Presented here are 18 T cell receptor beta chains from one specimen sequenced in a study of T cell responses to AZD1222 COVID-19 vaccine. Method: immunoSEQ multiplex PCR; TCRdb's copy keeps in-frame clones and lacks some. Of around 180,000 clones in the sample, 80% to 90% are singletons; the top ten hold about 6.1%. Sequencing used peripheral blood, obtained on day 0 of AZD1222 vaccination. The receptors were gathered from an adult in good health.

The chain couples TRBV12-5 to TRBJ2-1, with TRBD2 identical over 7 bases. This CDR3 has 15 amino acids. The germline V gene has CDR1 LGHNT and CDR2 FRNRAP. Unmatched junction bases numbered 10, after V lost 2 bases and J lost 9 bases. The CDR3 coding sequence is TGTGCTAGTGGTTTGTCTCAGGGAGGGCTGGGTGAGCAGTTCTTC. Its translation: CASGLSQGGLGEQFF.

The chain is built from TRBV12-3 or TRBV12-4 and TRBJ2-2, with D perhaps matching TRBD1 (5 bases). Between the trimmed V and J ends, which lost 5 bases and 6 bases, there was a span of 7 bases. The CDR3 is 12 residues long. The CDR3 here is CASSLGAGELFF. The CDR3 DNA reads TGTGCCAGCAGTCTAGGGGCCGGGGAGCTGTTTTTT.

The chain is built from TRBV13 and TRBJ1-4, with 8 bases identical to TRBD1. The CDR3 totals 14 residues. Germline V gene lookup returns CDR1 PRHDT and CDR2 FYEKMQ (reference sequence). V was clipped by 5 bases and J by 7 bases; unmatched bases: 6. The CDR3 loop is CASSAGGAGEKLFF. The CDR3 DNA sequence: TGTGCCAGCAGCGCAGGGGGCGCGGGTGAAAAACTGTTTTTT.

The chain has TRBV28 and TRBJ2-7, with D perhaps matching TRBD1 (6 bases). CDR1 is MDHEN and CDR2 is SYDVKM in the germline V gene. The V end was cut by 1 base, the J end by 0 bases, with 10 bases between. The CDR3 contains 15 residues. CDR3: CASSLFGDISYEQYF. CDR3 nucleotides: TGTGCCAGCAGTTTATTTGGGGACATCTCCTACGAGCAGTACTTC.

The J gene is TRBJ2-7, the V gene TRBV25-1, with 8 bases matching TRBD1. Germline V lookup: CDR1 MGHDK, CDR2 SYGVNS. The CDR3 loop spans 12 amino acids. Germline trimming cut 10 bases from V and 3 bases from J; bases unmatched to any gene: 5. The CDR3 DNA reads as TGTGCCACCCGGGACAGGTTCTACGAGCAGTACTTC. It yields the protein CATRDRFYEQYF.

This rearrangement joins TRBV7-9 to TRBJ1-6; D might be TRBD1 (6 bases). The germline CDR1 and CDR2 sequences are SEHNR and FQNEAQ (reference sequence). Trimming took off 5 bases at V and 7 bases at J, with 18 bases between the two ends. This CDR3 is 16 amino acids long. The CDR3 reads CASSPRERTVNSPLHF. The CDR3 DNA sequence: TGTGCCAGCAGCCCCCGGGAGAGGACAGTCAATTCACCCCTCCACTTT.

The chain links TRBV5-1 to TRBJ1-3, with a possible D match to TRBD1 (5 bases). The length of the CDR3 is 16 residues. The germline V gene encodes CDR1 SGHRS and CDR2 YFSETQ. Between the trimmed V and J ends, which lost 0 bases and 4 bases, there was a span of 14 bases. CDR3 DNA: TGCGCCAGCAGCTTGGCCGGGAGGGGATCCGGAAACACCATATATTTT. As protein: CASSLAGRGSGNTIYF. Complete variable domain (other parts from reference TRBV5-1 and TRBJ1-3): KAGVTQTPRYLIKTRGQQVTLSCSPISGHRSVSWYQQTPGQGLQFLFEYFSETQRNKGNFPGRFSGRQFSNSRSEMNVSTLELGDSALYLCASSLAGRGSGNTIYFGEGSWLTVV.

The gene calls are TRBV16 and TRBJ2-3; D is ambiguous. V dropped 2 bases and J dropped 2 bases, with 5 bases sitting between them. In germline, CDR1 is KGHSY, CDR2 FQNENV. This CDR3 comprises 13 residues. The chain's CDR3 is CASSQRVTDTQYF. CDR3 sequence (DNA): TGTGCCAGCAGCCAACGTGTCACAGATACGCAGTATTTT. Full variable domain (missing parts from reference TRBV16 and TRBJ2-3): GEEVAQTPKHLVRGEGQKAKLYCAPIKGHSYVFWYQQVLKNEFKFLISFQNENVFDETGMPKERFSAKCLPNSPCSLEIQATKLEDSAVYFCASSQRVTDTQYFGPGTRLTVL.

The chain recombines TRBV28 with TRBJ1-2; the D is unclear. This CDR3 region has 14 residues. Trimming left V 2 bases short and J 5 bases short, with 12 bases between. Germline lookup yields CDR1 MDHEN and CDR2 SYDVKM. The DNA of the CDR3 is TGTGCCAGCAGTTTAGCGTTGGCCGGATATGGCTACACCTTC. It codes for CASSLALAGYGYTF.

This chain uses TRBV21-1 with TRBJ2-7; TRBD2 is the table's D call, not checked against the DNA. TRBV21-1 is described as a pseudogene. The CDR3 covers 15 residues. The CDR3 DNA sequence: TGTGCCAGCAGCAAAGGAGGCTGGAGCTCCTACGAGCAGTACTTC. Protein sequence: CASSKGGWSSYEQYF.

The gene calls are TRBV9 and TRBJ1-3; 9 bases are shared with TRBD1. Germline CDR1 is SGDLS and CDR2 is YYNGEE. The CDR3 has 17 residues. The junction had 11 bases not matched to a gene; V was cut back by 4 bases and J by 3 bases. CDR3: CASSTRWDRAHGNTIYF. CDR3 DNA sequence: TGTGCCAGCAGCACTCGCTGGGACAGGGCGCATGGAAACACCATATATTTT. The full variable domain, in which reference TRBV9 and TRBJ1-3 provide the parts outside the CDR3, is DSGVTQTPKHLITATGQRVTLRCSPRSGDLSVYWYQQSLDQGLQFLIQYYNGEERAKGNILERFSAQQFPDLHSELNLSSLELGDSALYFCASSTRWDRAHGNTIYFGEGSWLTVV.

The CDR3 DNA reads as TGTGCCAGCAGTGGCCCGGACGTTTACTATGGCTACACCTTC. Amino acid sequence: CASSGPDVYYGYTF. The chain employs TRBV28 and TRBJ1-2; D gene uncertain. Deletions cut 5 bases from V and 3 bases from J, with 13 bases between. The V gene's germline CDR1 is MDHEN and CDR2 SYDVKM. The CDR3 consists of 14 residues.

The gene calls are TRBV12-3 or TRBV12-4 and TRBJ2-1, with 7 nucleotides matching TRBD1. The CDR3 is made up of 13 amino acids. V shed 5 bases, J shed 6 bases, and the junction held 4 bases outside the gene matches. The CDR3 region has the DNA TGTGCCAGCAGTCCCGACAGGGCCAATGAGCAGTTCTTC. This codes for CASSPDRANEQFF.

This chain joins TRBV5-6 and TRBJ1-3; no clear D gene. The CDR3 is 16 residues long. V lost 4 bases and J 3 bases, leaving 17 bases between the germline ends. Germline CDR1 reads SGHDT; CDR2 reads YYEEEE. The CDR3 DNA is TGTGCCAGCAGCCTGGGGAGTTCTGTCAATGGAAACACCATATATTTT. Its translation: CASSLGSSVNGNTIYF.

This clone came up once. The V call is TRBV7-2, the J call TRBJ2-5, with no clear D. This CDR3 is 11 amino acids long. Trimming took 4 bases from V and 2 from J, leaving 2 bases between them. Per the germline V gene, CDR1 is SGHTA and CDR2 is FQGNSA. Here the CDR3 reads CASSSQETQYF. The CDR3 nucleotides are TGTGCCAGCAGCTCACAAGAGACCCAGTACTTC.

The genes are TRBV30 and TRBJ1-4; possibly TRBD1 for D (5 bases). Trimming cost V 2 bases and J 12 bases, with 13 bases left between them. Germline lookup yields CDR1 GTSNPN and CDR2 SVGIG (reference sequence). The CDR3 is 12 amino acids. In DNA, the CDR3 is TGTGCCTGGAGTCGCCATCGGGGGGAACTGTTTTTT. Its protein product is CAWSRHRGELFF.

J is TRBJ1-5 and V is TRBV19; D is unclear. CDR1 is LNHDA, CDR2 SQIVND, per germline (reference sequence). The CDR3 runs to 14 residues. The V and J ends lost 7 bases and 6 bases respectively, with 16 bases between them. CDR3 bases: TGTGCCAGTAAGGACTATGACGGTAGTCAGCCCCAGCATTTT. This codes for CASKDYDGSQPQHF.

The J gene is TRBJ1-4, the V gene TRBV6-5; 7 bases match TRBD1. The V and J ends lost 6 bases and 8 bases, in that order; junction bases with no gene match: 12. CDR3 size: 15 residues. From germline, CDR1 is MNHEY and CDR2 SVGAGI. The CDR3 protein is CASRPQTGRGEKLFF. CDR3 sequence (DNA): TGTGCCAGCAGGCCGCAGACAGGGAGGGGAGAAAAACTGTTTTTT.